This TCR beta chain was identified in a study of cytomegalovirus exposure and HLA in healthy donors. Across the whole study: A subsequent analysis stated that the 120 validation repertoires were run on the same platform as the roughly 710 first-cohort repertoires. Study findings and constraints: A subsequent analysis found that TCR clusters from the first cohort also tended to co-occur in the 120 or so validation repertoires, with roughly 95% of cluster scores above 0. There were some public TCRs occurring in many donors, but most TCR sequences were rare.

With regard to this clone: Its antigen remains unknown.

Assay used: immunoSEQ multiplex PCR; TCRdb lists only in-frame clones, some missing. The sample holds about 130,000 clones, just under 90% seen once. The study drew the donors from its roughly 110-subject validation cohort, separate from the roughly 700-subject first cohort. This clonotype was sampled from a woman in her twenties or thirties in good health and CMV-seropositive. Sequencing used PBMCs.

The CDR3 region is CASSFHRTRPLATSTDTQYF. Written as DNA, the CDR3 is TGTGCCAGCAGTTTCCACCGTACTCGACCCTTAGCGACTAGCACAGATACGCAGTATTTT. This chain connects TRBV27 to TRBJ2-3; a possible D gene is TRBD2 (5 bases). Per germline, CDR1 MNHEY and CDR2 SMNVEV (reference sequence). The ends were cut back, 3 bases at V and 0 bases at J, with 25 bases in the middle. The CDR3 consists of 20 residues.